This T cell receptor (beta chain) is from a study of blood T cell repertoires in COVID-19. Study context: Researchers got acute and convalescent COVID-19 samples from the United States, Italy and Spain. PBMCs, B-cell-depleted T cells, or T cells were the source of the cDNA or gDNA that made up the material.

Concerning this clone itself: The same CDR3 can be traced to other DNA sequences in this sample.

The ends lost 3 bases at V and 1 base at J; junction bases unmatched: 0. There are 14 residues in the CDR3. Germline CDR1 reads KGHSH; CDR2 reads LQKENI. TCRdb's table, derived via immunoSEQ multiplex PCR, lists solely in-frame clones and lacks some. The sample has 75,000 to 90,000 clones, about 80% seen once. This chain links TRBV18 with TRBJ2-3, with 8 bases lining up with TRBD2. Sequencing was done on a sample of peripheral blood. This clonotype originated in a woman aged 35 to 49 with active or convalescent COVID-19. CDR3 loop: CASSPGGGTDTQYF. DNA for the CDR3: TGTGCCAGCTCACCCGGGGGGGGCACAGATACGCAGTATTTT.